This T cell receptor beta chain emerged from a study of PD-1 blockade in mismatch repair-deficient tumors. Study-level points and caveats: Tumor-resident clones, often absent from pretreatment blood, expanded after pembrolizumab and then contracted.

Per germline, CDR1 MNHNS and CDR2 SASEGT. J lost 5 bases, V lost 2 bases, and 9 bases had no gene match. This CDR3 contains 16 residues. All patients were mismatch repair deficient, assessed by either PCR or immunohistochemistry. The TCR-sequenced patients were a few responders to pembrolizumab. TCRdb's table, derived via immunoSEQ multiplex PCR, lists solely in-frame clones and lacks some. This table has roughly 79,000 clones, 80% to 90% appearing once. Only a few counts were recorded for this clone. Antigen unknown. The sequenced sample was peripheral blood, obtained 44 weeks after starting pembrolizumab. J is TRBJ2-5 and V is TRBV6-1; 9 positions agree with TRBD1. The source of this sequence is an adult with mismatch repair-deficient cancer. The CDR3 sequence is CASSEMATGGLETQYF. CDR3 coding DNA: TGTGCCAGCAGTGAAATGGCAACAGGGGGCCTGGAGACCCAGTACTTC.